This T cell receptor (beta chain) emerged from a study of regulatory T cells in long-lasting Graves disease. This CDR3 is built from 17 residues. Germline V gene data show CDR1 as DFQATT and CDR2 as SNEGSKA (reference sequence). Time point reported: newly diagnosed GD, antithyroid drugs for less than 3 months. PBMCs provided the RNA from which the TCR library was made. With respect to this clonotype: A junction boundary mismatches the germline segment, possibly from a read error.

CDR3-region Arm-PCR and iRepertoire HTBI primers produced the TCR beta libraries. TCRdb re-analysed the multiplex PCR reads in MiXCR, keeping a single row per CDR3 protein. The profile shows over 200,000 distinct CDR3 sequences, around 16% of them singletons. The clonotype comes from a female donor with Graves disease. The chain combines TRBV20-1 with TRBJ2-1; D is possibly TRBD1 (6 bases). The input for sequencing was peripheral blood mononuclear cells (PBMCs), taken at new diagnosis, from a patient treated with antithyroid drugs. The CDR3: CGAREHTGTQPGNEQFF. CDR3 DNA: TGCGGTGCTAGAGAACATACCGGGACACAACCCGGGAATGAGCAGTTCTTC.